Listed below are T cell receptor beta chains from one sample, sequenced in a study of blood T cell repertoires in COVID-19. TCRdb's copy holds only in-frame clones and misses some; the assay was immunoSEQ multiplex PCR. The sample yields 350,000 to 550,000 clones, about 89% seen once. The sample taken for sequencing was peripheral blood. The receptors were gathered from a woman aged 25 to 45 with acute or convalescent COVID-19. Both conserved end residues are trimmed from each CDR3. A D gene is named only where the DNA matches it firmly.

CDR3: ASSKVRIQPQH
D: NA
J: TRBJ1-5
V: TRBV21-1

CDR3: SSLTGDGYT
D: NA
J: TRBJ1-2
V: TRBV20-1

CDR3: ASSQIREAEAF
D: NA
J: TRBJ1-1
V: TRBV3-1/TRBV3-2

CDR3: ASSLGQGTFEQY
D: TRBD1
J: TRBJ2-7
V: TRBV11-1

CDR3: ASRSPSGFTGELF
D: TRBD2
J: TRBJ2-2
V: TRBV6-1

CDR3: ATSRDSGGYNEQF
D: TRBD2
J: TRBJ2-1
V: TRBV15

CDR3: ARGQGGTEAF
D: TRBD1
J: TRBJ1-1
V: TRBV2

CDR3: ASSELFIAEAF
D: NA
J: TRBJ1-1
V: TRBV6-1

CDR3: ASSRPGTSDEQF
D: TRBD2
J: TRBJ2-1
V: TRBV28

CDR3: ASRSDGKAQY
D: NA
J: TRBJ2-5
V: TRBV11-2

CDR3: ASSEALQSSGVETQY
D: TRBD2
J: TRBJ2-5
V: TRBV2

CDR3: ASSPWAGATYEQY
D: NA
J: TRBJ2-7
V: TRBV5-5

CDR3: ASSQERRLAGGLETQY
D: TRBD2
J: TRBJ2-5
V: TRBV3-1/TRBV3-2

CDR3: ASSLSPVSGNTIY
D: NA
J: TRBJ1-3
V: TRBV5-6

CDR3: ASSSSGYEQY
D: NA
J: TRBJ2-7
V: TRBV11-2

CDR3: ASSPRHMNTEAF
D: NA
J: TRBJ1-1
V: TRBV14

CDR3: ASSLDSAGRGGQPQH
D: NA
J: TRBJ1-5
V: TRBV7-9

CDR3: ASSPPLAQTQY
D: NA
J: TRBJ2-5
V: TRBV18

CDR3: ASSSYRASGDRDTQY
D: TRBD2
J: TRBJ2-3
V: TRBV3-1/TRBV3-2

CDR3: ASRVAVTNEKLF
D: NA
J: TRBJ1-4
V: TRBV5-5

CDR3: ASSWGDSYGYT
D: TRBD1
J: TRBJ1-2
V: TRBV7-9

CDR3: ASSTRQDQYQETQY
D: NA
J: TRBJ2-5
V: TRBV4-1

CDR3: AINHLQGYSNQPQH
D: TRBD1
J: TRBJ1-5
V: TRBV10-3

CDR3: ATPSNTGELF
D: NA
J: TRBJ2-2
V: TRBV5-1

CDR3: ASSGRDRTSYEQY
D: TRBD1
J: TRBJ2-7
V: TRBV2

CDR3: ASSLRGSYNSPLH
D: NA
J: TRBJ1-6
V: TRBV11-2

CDR3: ASSPGQGLYEQY
D: TRBD1
J: TRBJ2-7
V: TRBV18

CDR3: ASSLVAGQGHYGYT
D: TRBD1
J: TRBJ1-2
V: TRBV5-1

CDR3: ASSAGGALDEQF
D: TRBD2
J: TRBJ2-1
V: TRBV2

CDR3: ASSEAGETQY
D: NA
J: TRBJ2-5
V: TRBV6-1

CDR3: ASQGLAPSYNEQF
D: TRBD2
J: TRBJ2-1
V: TRBV6-5

CDR3: ASSYSGDEQF
D: NA
J: TRBJ2-1
V: TRBV6-5

CDR3: ATGDTGVEQY
D: TRBD1
J: TRBJ2-7
V: TRBV10-3

CDR3: ASSPDRKVWQY
D: NA
J: TRBJ2-7
V: TRBV6-5

CDR3: ASSLSWPSLNTGELF
D: NA
J: TRBJ2-2
V: TRBV28

CDR3: ASSGRTGGAYEQY
D: TRBD1
J: TRBJ2-7
V: TRBV9

CDR3: ASSHRWGPNTEAF
D: NA
J: TRBJ1-1
V: TRBV19

CDR3: ASSLELASGELF
D: TRBD2
J: TRBJ2-2
V: TRBV7-6

CDR3: ASSPPALFPSLSGGAGETQY
D: TRBD2
J: TRBJ2-5
V: TRBV4-1

CDR3: ASISVRGTVGNQPQH
D: NA
J: TRBJ1-5
V: TRBV28

CDR3: ASSGGTGTNQPQH
D: TRBD1
J: TRBJ1-5
V: TRBV9

CDR3: AWRVDSAGELF
D: NA
J: TRBJ2-2
V: TRBV30

CDR3: ASSRGFTYEQY
D: NA
J: TRBJ2-7
V: TRBV2

CDR3: ASSQVPGQGGSGANVLT
D: TRBD1
J: TRBJ2-6
V: TRBV14

CDR3: ASSPGTNTDTQY
D: TRBD2
J: TRBJ2-3
V: TRBV7-2

CDR3: ASSQATRGGVYEQY
D: TRBD2
J: TRBJ2-7
V: TRBV14

CDR3: AWSSTPPYEQY
D: NA
J: TRBJ2-7
V: TRBV30

CDR3: ASSPQGSSYEQY
D: NA
J: TRBJ2-7
V: TRBV4-1

CDR3: ASSAGESGGFQETQY
D: TRBD2
J: TRBJ2-5
V: TRBV9

CDR3: ASSARTSGTSRSGANVLT
D: TRBD2
J: TRBJ2-6
V: TRBV27

CDR3: ASSERGGPDTQY
D: TRBD2
J: TRBJ2-3
V: TRBV2

CDR3: AWSVLGRELAGYT
D: NA
J: TRBJ1-2
V: TRBV30

CDR3: ATSRQQAVAEKLF
D: NA
J: TRBJ1-4
V: TRBV15